A single sample is the source of the 23 T cell receptor beta chains below, sequenced in a study of T-cell reconstitution after alpha-beta-depleted transplantation in children. It was with unique molecular identifiers that the TCRbeta library was prepared. Each CDR3 protein is one row after TCRdb ran MiXCR on the PCR reads. The data show about 510,000 distinct CDR3 sequences, with around 10% seen just once and 12% to 15% held by the top ten. The sample in question was PBMCs, mostly from graft donor cells, obtained 180 days after TCRalphabeta/CD19-depleted stem cell transplant. These receptors were taken from a female patient aged 2-15 years who had a stem cell transplant for aplastic anemia, so the T cells may come from the graft donor.

This clonotype was seen a few times. V gene TRBV20-1 combines with J gene TRBJ1-4; TRBD1 might be the D (6 bases). There are 13 residues in the CDR3. The V gene's germline CDR1 is DFQATT and CDR2 SNEGSKA (reference sequence). Deletions cut 4 bases from V and 4 bases from J, with 10 bases between. DNA of the CDR3: TGCAGTGCTACAGGGGCGAATAATGAAAAACTGTTTTTT. It is translated as CSATGANNEKLFF.

At least ten counts were recorded for this clonotype. The chain uses TRBV15 and TRBJ2-2; no clear D gene. The V and J ends lost 1 base and 7 bases respectively, with 1 base between them. Germline V gene sequence: CDR1 LNHNV, CDR2 YYDKDF (reference sequence). The CDR3 has 11 residues. CDR3 loop: CATSRGGELFF. For the CDR3, the DNA is TGTGCCACCAGCAGAGGCGGGGAGCTGTTTTTT.

The sample holds a few counts of this clonotype. The chain links TRBV29-1 to TRBJ1-3; 8 nucleotides match TRBD1. The ends lost 3 bases at V and 0 bases at J; junction bases unmatched: 4. Looked up from germline, CDR1 is SQVTM and CDR2 is ANQGSEA. The CDR3 sequence is 15 residues long. CDR3: CSVDVDRGSGNTIYF. The CDR3 DNA reads TGCAGCGTTGACGTCGACAGGGGCTCTGGAAACACCATATATTTT.

This clonotype turned up a few times. This chain joins TRBV12-3 or TRBV12-4 and TRBJ1-2; D is uncertain. Trimming cost V 2 bases and J 8 bases, with 15 bases left between them. The CDR3 is 14 residues long. The CDR3 here is CASSLPGGPRGYTF. CDR3 coding DNA: TGTGCCAGCAGTTTACCGGGAGGGCCAAGGGGCTACACCTTC.

V and J are TRBV18 and TRBJ1-5; D unresolved. The CDR3 runs 14 residues. Trimming cost V 4 bases and J 7 bases, with 14 bases left between them. Germline V gene sequence: CDR1 KGHSH, CDR2 LQKENI. The CDR3 here is CASSRWGTRQPQHF. The CDR3 nucleotides read TGTGCCAGCTCACGGTGGGGAACAAGGCAGCCCCAGCATTTT.

This chain joins TRBV11-2 and TRBJ2-1; weak D call: TRBD2 (6 bases). The CDR3 is 19 amino acids. The germline V gene encodes CDR1 SGHAT and CDR2 FQNNGV. V was shortened by 7 bases and J by 0 bases, with 25 bases between the two germline ends. CDR3 protein: CASTNFRDSLIRSYNEQFF. CDR3 sequence (DNA): TGTGCCAGCACCAACTTCCGGGACTCCCTCATACGCTCCTACAATGAGCAGTTCTTC.

This clonotype was observed many times. The chain employs TRBV28 and TRBJ1-1, with no clear D. Germline V gives CDR1 MDHEN, CDR2 SYDVKM. Trimming took off 3 bases at V and 0 bases at J, with 8 bases between the two ends. The CDR3 has 14 amino acids. In DNA, the CDR3 is TGTGCCAGCAGTTTGGGCCGTATGAACACTGAAGCTTTCTTT. Encoded protein: CASSLGRMNTEAFF.

This clonotype was seen a handful of times. The V gene is TRBV9, the J gene TRBJ2-1, with 10 bases matching TRBD2. This CDR3 has 16 residues. V dropped 1 base and J dropped 4; count of bases not matched to a gene: 5. The germline V gene has CDR1 SGDLS and CDR2 YYNGEE. DNA for the CDR3: TGTGCCAGCAGCGTAACTAGCGGGACCGTATACAATGAGCAGTTCTTC. It yields the protein CASSVTSGTVYNEQFF. Drawing the rest from reference TRBV9 and TRBJ2-1, the complete variable domain is DSGVTQTPKHLITATGQRVTLRCSPRSGDLSVYWYQQSLDQGLQFLIQYYNGEERAKGNILERFSAQQFPDLHSELNLSSLELGDSALYFCASSVTSGTVYNEQFFGPGTRLTVL.

The V call is TRBV10-3, the J call TRBJ1-2; 8 nucleotides match TRBD1. CDR3 size: 18 residues. J lost 4 bases, V lost 6 bases, and 19 bases had no gene match. Germline V lookup: CDR1 ENHRY, CDR2 SYGVKD. The CDR3, as DNA: TGTGCCATCAGCGCTTGGACAGGGCCTCGTCCGAATCCCTATGGCTACACCTTC. It translates to CAISAWTGPRPNPYGYTF.

This clonotype has more than one count but fewer than ten. The chain is built from TRBV27 and TRBJ1-5; D is ambiguous. Looked up from germline, CDR1 is MNHEY and CDR2 is SMNVEV (reference sequence). Trimming pared 5 bases from V and 7 bases from J, leaving 9 bases between. This CDR3 has 12 amino acids. For the CDR3, the DNA is TGTGCCAGCAGTAGTGCCGCGCAGCCCCAGCATTTT. Its protein product is CASSSAAQPQHF.

This clonotype was counted only a few times. V usage is TRBV28 and J usage is TRBJ1-1, with TRBD1 identical over 11 bases. J lost 8 bases, V lost 4 bases, and 12 bases had no gene match. This CDR3 is built from 16 residues. Germline V gene data show CDR1 as MDHEN and CDR2 as SYDVKM. DNA for the CDR3: TGTGCCAGCAGTTCCTGGACAGGGGGCCGCCGTAGAGAAGCTTTCTTT. Protein: CASSSWTGGRRREAFF.

The chain combines TRBV27 with TRBJ1-5; 9 nucleotides agree with TRBD1. CDR1 is MNHEY, CDR2 SMNVEV, per germline (reference sequence). The CDR3 spans 16 residues. V shed 6 bases, J shed 3 bases, and the junction held 9 bases outside the gene matches. The DNA for the CDR3 is TGTGCCAGCAGGAACCTGACAGGGGGGAACAATCAGCCCCAGCATTTT. Translation: CASRNLTGGNNQPQHF.

The sample holds a few counts of this clonotype. This chain connects TRBV19 to TRBJ1-1; the match to TRBD1 covers 12 bases. The germline V gene encodes CDR1 LNHDA and CDR2 SQIVND (reference sequence). This CDR3 has 18 amino acids. V lost 4 bases and J lost 1; bases outside the gene matches: 10. The CDR3 spells CASSRPRDRGPPNTEAFF. As DNA, the CDR3 is TGTGCCAGTAGTAGGCCACGGGACAGGGGGCCTCCGAACACTGAAGCTTTCTTT.

This rearrangement joins TRBV18 to TRBJ1-3; no clear D gene. Germline CDR1 is KGHSH and CDR2 is LQKENI. This CDR3 contains 12 residues. Trimming removed 3 bases at V and 4 bases at J, with 4 bases between. The CDR3 spells CASSPDGNTIYF. CDR3 sequence (DNA): TGTGCCAGCTCACCTGACGGAAACACCATATATTTT.

The rearrangement uses TRBV7-2 and TRBJ2-7, with TRBD1 matching over 7 bases. Losses at the gene ends were 5 bases for V and 6 bases for J; bases not matched to a gene: 10. Germline-derived CDR1 and CDR2 are SGHTA and FQGNSA. This CDR3 has 14 amino acids. CDR3 protein: CASSATGEWSEQYV. CDR3 DNA sequence: TGTGCCAGCAGCGCTACAGGGGAGTGGAGCGAGCAGTACGTC.

This clonotype appeared many times. The chain couples TRBV28 to TRBJ2-2, with TRBD2 matching over 11 bases. The V gene end was trimmed by 2 bases and the J gene end by 6 bases; junction bases not matched to a gene: 2. This CDR3 spans 15 amino acids. CDR1 and CDR2 (germline): MDHEN, SYDVKM. The CDR3 region has the DNA TGTGCCAGCAGTTTAGAACTAGCGGGAGCCGGGGAGCTGTTTTTT. Translated, it gives CASSLELAGAGELFF. Drawing the rest from reference TRBV28 and TRBJ2-2, the complete variable domain is DVKVTQSSRYLVKRTGEKVFLECVQDMDHENMFWYRQDPGLGLRLIYFSYDVKMKEKGDIPEGYSVSREKKERFSLILESASTNQTSMYLCASSLELAGAGELFFGEGSRLTVL.

The chain employs TRBV27 and TRBJ2-6; no definite D call. V shed 7 bases and J shed 4 bases, with 11 bases lying between them. The CDR3 covers 14 residues. CDR1 and CDR2 from the germline V gene are MNHEY and SMNVEV (reference sequence). CDR3 loop: CASKIAPGANVLTF. The CDR3 bases are TGTGCCAGCAAAATCGCTCCGGGGGCCAACGTCCTGACTTTC.

The chain links TRBV5-1 to TRBJ2-2, with 8 nucleotides matching TRBD2. With V trimmed by 2 bases and J by 5 bases, 14 bases remained unmatched. Germline V lookup: CDR1 SGHRS, CDR2 YFSETQ. The CDR3 is made up of 18 amino acids. DNA for the CDR3: TGCGCCAGCAGCTTCTTGCTCCAGCGGGAGTTCGGAACCGGGGAGCTGTTTTTT. Amino acids: CASSFLLQREFGTGELFF.

The DNA of the CDR3 is TGTGCCAGCAGCTTGTCCCTAGCGTTTACCACAGATACGCAGTATTTT. It codes for CASSLSLAFTTDTQYF. V and J are TRBV5-5 and TRBJ2-3; D perhaps matches TRBD2 (6 bases). This CDR3 spans 16 amino acids. CDR1 SGHKS and CDR2 YYEKEE come from the germline V gene (reference sequence). Between the trimmed V and J ends, which lost 1 base and 2 bases, there was a span of 14 bases.

The V call is TRBV20-1, the J call TRBJ2-7; no definite D call. There are 13 residues in the CDR3. Trimming removed 3 bases from V and 1 base from J, with 10 bases in between. Germline V gene data show CDR1 as DFQATT and CDR2 as SNEGSKA (reference sequence). As DNA, the CDR3 is TGCAGTGCTAGTAAATTTCTTTCCTACGAGCAGTACGTC. Its protein is CSASKFLSYEQYV.

J is TRBJ2-2 and V is TRBV20-1; D remains unclear. The CDR3 sequence is 15 residues long. Trimming removed 3 bases at V and 0 bases at J, with 11 bases between. CDR1 and CDR2 (germline): DFQATT, SNEGSKA (reference sequence). In nucleotides, the CDR3 is TGCAGTGCTAGTTATCAGTGTTCGAACACCGGGGAGCTGTTTTTT. Translation gives CSASYQCSNTGELFF.

This clonotype was seen ten or more times. The chain joins TRBV20-1 to TRBJ2-7; TRBD2 matches at 7 bases. V dropped 4 bases and J dropped 5; count of bases not matched to a gene: 8. Germline V gives CDR1 DFQATT, CDR2 SNEGSKA (reference sequence). CDR3 length: 13 residues. The chain's CDR3 is CSATGLGPHEQYF. The DNA of the CDR3 is TGCAGTGCTACCGGACTAGGGCCCCACGAGCAGTACTTC.

The chain employs TRBV4-3 and TRBJ2-7, with 10 nucleotides matching TRBD2. The CDR3 has 16 amino acids. V lost 1 base to trimming and J lost 5 bases; unmatched junction nucleotides: 8. From germline, CDR1 is LGHNA and CDR2 YSLEER. The CDR3 coding sequence is TGCGCCAGCAGCCAAGTTTGGCCTAGCGGGAGTGACGAGCAGTACTTC. Protein sequence: CASSQVWPSGSDEQYF.